A single sample gave rise to the 15 T cell receptor beta chains below, sequenced in a study of control samples from healthy donors and cancer patients. Clones were read by immunoSEQ multiplex PCR, and TCRdb kept only the in-frame ones, dropping some. Among 91,000 or so clones listed, roughly 90% were seen once. Sequenced sample: blood. The receptors derive from a woman in her twenties or thirties in good health.

V and J are TRBV11-2 and TRBJ1-6; 9 bases are a match to TRBD1. The V and J ends lost 5 bases and 10 bases, in that order; junction bases with no gene match: 9. CDR3 length: 15 amino acids. CDR1 SGHAT and CDR2 FQNNGV come from the germline V gene. The CDR3 protein is CASSATGTGMSPLHF. The CDR3 bases are TGTGCCAGCAGCGCCACCGGGACAGGGATGTCACCCCTCCACTTT.

This clone showed up just once. The genes are TRBV3-1 (or the pseudogene TRBV3-2) and TRBJ2-2; no firm D call. CDR3 size: 14 residues. Germline V gives CDR1 LGHDT, CDR2 YNNKEL (reference sequence). Trimming took 6 bases from V and 6 from J, leaving 14 bases between them. In DNA form, the CDR3 reads TGTGCCAGCAGTCGTCCGTTTATGCCCGGGGAGCTGTTTTTT. This gives the protein CASSRPFMPGELFF.

V and J are TRBV5-1 and TRBJ2-1; D tentatively fits TRBD1 or TRBD2 (5 bases each). The V gene lost 0 bases and the J gene lost 6 bases, with 16 bases spanning the gap. Germline V gene data show CDR1 as SGHRS and CDR2 as YFSETQ. The CDR3 totals 16 residues. CDR3 region: CASSLVGPARANEQFF. For the CDR3, the DNA is TGCGCCAGCAGCTTGGTGGGACCCGCGAGGGCCAATGAGCAGTTCTTC. The full variable domain, with the rest looked up from reference TRBV5-1 and TRBJ2-1, is KAGVTQTPRYLIKTRGQQVTLSCSPISGHRSVSWYQQTPGQGLQFLFEYFSETQRNKGNFPGRFSGRQFSNSRSEMNVSTLELGDSALYLCASSLVGPARANEQFFGPGTRLTVL.

The chain is built from TRBV6-6 and TRBJ1-1; TRBD1 might be the D (5 bases). Germline loops: CDR1 MNHNY, CDR2 SVGAGI (reference sequence). Trimming took 5 bases from V and 11 from J, leaving 24 bases between them. This CDR3 has 15 amino acids. CDR3 in DNA: TGTGCCAGCAGTGTCGGGGGGGACTTCTTCCCCTCGGCTTTCTTT. Its translation: CASSVGGDFFPSAFF.

The chain is built from TRBV7-6 and TRBJ2-3; D tentatively reads TRBD1 or TRBD2 (5 bases each). CDR1 and CDR2 from the germline V gene are SGHVS and FNYEAQ. The CDR3 covers 17 residues. Trimming removed 5 bases at V and 4 bases at J, with 22 bases between. This CDR3 reads CASSAAGATSRADTQYF. The CDR3 region has the DNA TGTGCCAGCAGCGCAGCCGGGGCGACATCCAGGGCAGATACGCAGTATTTT.

The chain joins TRBV7-9 to TRBJ2-1; 13 positions match TRBD2. Trimming cost V 5 bases and J 15 bases; bases outside gene matches: 13. The CDR3 is 15 residues long. Germline loops: CDR1 SEHNR, CDR2 FQNEAQ (reference sequence). The CDR3 is CASSPRGTSGAPGFF. The CDR3 DNA follows: TGTGCCAGCAGCCCTAGGGGGACTAGCGGGGCCCCGGGGTTCTTC.

V usage is TRBV18 and J usage is TRBJ2-2; TRBD2 agrees at 7 bases. In germline, CDR1 is KGHSH, CDR2 LQKENI. J lost 0 bases, V lost 1 base, and 5 bases had no gene match. The length of the CDR3 is 17 residues. The CDR3: CASSPLLAGTNTGELFF. The CDR3 bases are TGTGCCAGCTCACCACTATTAGCGGGTACGAACACCGGGGAGCTGTTTTTT.

This chain connects TRBV2 to TRBJ1-4, with 8 bases that match TRBD1. The CDR3 consists of 15 residues. The V and J ends lost 3 bases and 7 bases, in that order; junction bases with no gene match: 7. CDR1 is SNHLY, CDR2 FYNNEI, per germline. CDR3 DNA: TGTGCCAGCAGTGACAGGACAGGGAGGGGTGAAAAACTGTTTTTT. It codes for CASSDRTGRGEKLFF.

This rearrangement joins TRBV2 to TRBJ1-1, with 7 bases matching TRBD1. The J segment lost 4 bases and the V segment lost 5 bases, leaving 4 bases of the junction unmatched. The CDR3 covers 13 residues. From germline, CDR1 is SNHLY and CDR2 FYNNEI. CDR3 region: CASSLQGITEAFF. CDR3 bases: TGTGCCAGCAGTCTACAGGGGATCACTGAAGCTTTCTTT. Using reference TRBV2 and TRBJ1-1 for the parts outside the CDR3, the full variable domain is EPEVTQTPSHQVTQMGQEVILRCVPISNHLYFYWYRQILGQKVEFLVSFYNNEISEKSEIFDDQFSVERPDGSNFTLKIRSTKLEDSAMYFCASSLQGITEAFFGQGTRLTVV.

V and J are TRBV28 and TRBJ1-3; the D gene is possibly TRBD1 (5 bases). V was pared by 4 bases and J by 4 bases, with 11 bases between. Germline CDR1 reads MDHEN; CDR2 reads SYDVKM. The CDR3 consists of 14 residues. This CDR3 is CASSSGGVGNTIYF. Written as DNA, the CDR3 is TGTGCCAGCAGTTCCGGAGGGGTGGGAAACACCATATATTTT.

V is TRBV6-5 and J is TRBJ1-2; D gene unclear. The CDR3 length is 15 residues. V was clipped by 8 bases and J by 4 bases, with 20 bases between them. CDR1 is MNHEY and CDR2 is SVGAGI in the germline V gene. CDR3 DNA: TGTGCCAGCCTACCCAGGCCCGGCGTCCTCTATGGCTACACCTTC. This gives the protein CASLPRPGVLYGYTF.

CDR3 region: CASSRDRGDSPLHF. The CDR3 DNA follows: TGTGCCAGCAGCCGGGACAGGGGGGATTCACCCCTCCACTTT. The rearrangement uses TRBV5-4 and TRBJ1-6; 11 bases agree with TRBD1. The CDR3 runs 14 residues. Germline CDR1 is SGHNT and CDR2 is YYREEE (reference sequence). Germline trimming cut 4 bases from V and 8 bases from J; bases unmatched to any gene: 2.

This chain connects TRBV20-1 to TRBJ1-2, with unresolved D. The CDR3 covers 11 residues. The germline V and J ends were trimmed by 0 bases and 13 bases, with 12 bases remaining between them. Germline V CDR1 and CDR2: DFQATT, SNEGSKA (reference sequence). CDR3 sequence (DNA): TGCAGTGCTAGAGAAGGAACATCCCCCACCTTC. The encoded protein is CSAREGTSPTF.

The chain joins TRBV30 to TRBJ1-2; D call uncertain. Per germline, CDR1 GTSNPN and CDR2 SVGIG (reference sequence). V was pared by 3 bases and J by 3 bases, with 8 bases between. The CDR3 runs to 12 residues. The CDR3 nucleotides read TGTGCCTGGAGCGGTCGGGACTATGGCTACACCTTC. It specifies CAWSGRDYGYTF.

This clone was recorded once. The V call is TRBV6-5, the J call TRBJ2-7; possible D gene TRBD1, 5 bases. Germline V gives CDR1 MNHEY, CDR2 SVGAGI. Trimming cost V 6 bases and J 3 bases, with 15 bases left between them. This CDR3 contains 14 residues. This CDR3 reads CASRRQRFNYEQYF. In nucleotides, the CDR3 is TGTGCCAGCAGGAGACAGCGATTCAACTACGAGCAGTACTTC.